Listed here are 5 T cell receptor beta chains from one sample, sequenced in a study of T cells in Graves' hyperthyroidism and ophthalmopathy. Researchers amplified the TCR beta CDR3 regions from RNA transcripts. Carried out on the TCR CDR3, a first-round RT-PCR used the HTBI primer set. TCRdb independently ran MiXCR on the multiplex PCR reads; one entry per CDR3 protein. The table includes approximately 870,000 distinct CDR3 sequences, about two fifths detected once. Sequenced material: blood. These receptor sequences come from a man younger than 35 with Graves' hyperthyroidism.

This clonotype occurred once. A junction end diverges from the germline sequence, so it may reflect a read error. The rearrangement uses TRBV7-4 and TRBJ1-4; D remains unclear. Germline values: CDR1 SGHVT, CDR2 SQSDAQ. CDR3 length: 16 residues. In DNA form, the CDR3 reads TGCGCCAGCAGCCAAGAGGTCAGATATGCGTGGGAAAAACTGTTTTTT. As protein: CASSQEVRYAWEKLFF.

Many counts were recorded for this clonotype. One end of the junction is discordant with germline, which a read error may explain. J is TRBJ1-2 and V is TRBV4-1; D ambiguous. From germline, CDR1 is MGHRA and CDR2 YSYEKL. CDR3 length equals 14 residues. CDR3 residues: CASSQEDGNYGYTF. The CDR3 DNA follows: TGTGCCAGCAGCCAAGAGGACGGAAACTATGGCTACACCTTC.

Comment on this clonotype: A much more abundant neighbour one base away suggests this may be a read error. This chain connects TRBV10-3 to TRBJ1-1; D gene ambiguous. The CDR3 covers 15 residues. The V and J ends lost 1 base and 0 bases respectively, with 9 bases between them. Germline-derived CDR1 and CDR2 are ENHRY and SYGVKD. The CDR3 bases are TGTGCCATCAGTGAGTATCCGGGGATGAACACTGAAGCTTTCTTT. As protein: CAISEYPGMNTEAFF.

This chain joins TRBV15 and TRBJ1-5; 8 bases map to TRBD1. The CDR3 loop spans 16 amino acids. Germline V CDR1 and CDR2: LNHNV, YYDKDF (reference sequence). V lost 4 bases to trimming and J lost 4 bases; unmatched junction nucleotides: 9. The CDR3 DNA reads as TGTGCCACCAGCACAATGACAGGGGAAGGAAATCAGCCCCAGCATTTT. Protein: CATSTMTGEGNQPQHF. The full variable domain, rest sourced from reference TRBV15 and TRBJ1-5, is DAMVIQNPRYQVTQFGKPVTLSCSQTLNHNVMYWYQQKSSQAPKLLFHYYDKDFNNEADTPDNFQSRRPNTSFCFLDIRSPGLGDTAMYLCATSTMTGEGNQPQHFGDGTRLSIL.

A few counts support this clonotype. This rearrangement joins TRBV19 to TRBJ1-2; a possible D gene is TRBD1 (6 bases). CDR1 is LNHDA, CDR2 SQIVND, per germline (reference sequence). This CDR3 is built from 15 residues. The V end was cut by 5 bases, the J end by 5 bases, with 18 bases between. The CDR3 spells CASSQDYRVDYGYTF. For the CDR3, the DNA is TGTGCCAGTAGTCAAGATTACAGGGTCGATTATGGCTACACCTTC.